The 32 T cell receptor beta chains given below trace back to one sample, sequenced in a study of CD8+CD57+ T cells in acquired aplastic anemia. Individuals selected for sequencing had exhibited CD8+CD57+ cell expansion on flow cytometry. Using genomic DNA as the template, TCR beta VDJ and CDR3 profiling was carried out. TCRdb re-called the reads through MiXCR, storing one row per CDR3 protein. The data show around 200,000 distinct CDR3 sequences, around three fifths seen once. The source material was sorted CD4+, CD8+, or CD8+CD57+ T cells (not recorded which) from PBMCs. The origin of the receptors is a human donor with aplastic anemia.

CDR3 loop: CASSSWGGQYNEQFF. The CDR3, as DNA: TGTGCCAGCAGCTCCTGGGGCGGTCAATACAATGAGCAGTTCTTC. V is TRBV7-2 and J is TRBJ2-1; TRBD1 might be the D (5 bases). The CDR3 spans 15 residues. The germline V gene encodes CDR1 SGHTA and CDR2 FQGNSA. V was clipped by 4 bases and J by 4 bases, with 14 bases between them.

To note about this clonotype: The junction differs from germline at one of its ends, possibly a read error. The chain combines TRBV7-9 with TRBJ2-7; D uncertain. CDR1 and CDR2 from the germline V gene are SEHNR and FQNEAQ (reference sequence). The CDR3 has 13 residues. The CDR3 reads CASSQALQDEQYF. The CDR3 nucleotides read TGCGCCAGCAGCCAAGCCCTCCAGGACGAGCAGTACTTC.

The table lists this clonotype with a few counts. J is TRBJ2-1 and V is TRBV20-1; 7 bases are a match to TRBD2. There are 12 residues in the CDR3. Trimming took 2 bases from V and 5 from J; bases not matched to a gene: 0. The germline CDR1 and CDR2 sequences are DFQATT and SNEGSKA (reference sequence). The CDR3 reads CSARLADNEQFF. CDR3 DNA sequence: TGCAGTGCTAGACTAGCGGACAATGAGCAGTTCTTC.

This rearrangement joins TRBV9 to TRBJ1-4, with 7 bases fitting TRBD1. Germline values: CDR1 SGDLS, CDR2 YYNGEE. The CDR3 has 14 amino acids. The V segment lost 0 bases and the J segment 7 bases; nucleotides outside the gene matches: 3. As DNA, the CDR3 is TGTGCCAGCAGCGTAGGGGCAGGGGGTGAAAAACTGTTTTTT. As protein: CASSVGAGGEKLFF.

This chain joins TRBV11-2 and TRBJ2-2; 11 bases agree with TRBD2. This CDR3 comprises 16 residues. After removal of 5 bases from V and 7 bases from J, the junction contained 9 bases not matched to a gene. Germline V gene data show CDR1 as SGHAT and CDR2 as FQNNGV. CDR3 nucleotide sequence: TGTGCCAGCAGCGAGCTACTAGCGGGAGTGGGCGGGGAGCTGTTTTTT. Translating it yields CASSELLAGVGGELFF.

This chain links TRBV6-5 with TRBJ2-3, with D perhaps matching TRBD2 (5 bases). The CDR3 sequence is 13 residues long. V was shortened by 11 bases and J by 2 bases, with 14 bases between the two germline ends. Germline CDR1 reads MNHEY; CDR2 reads SVGAGI. The CDR3 spells CASSGGLTDTQYF. The CDR3, as DNA: TGTGCCTCCAGCGGTGGGCTCACAGATACGCAGTATTTT.

This clonotype has only a few counts. The chain combines TRBV7-2 with TRBJ1-2; a weak D match, TRBD1 (5 bases). This CDR3 is 12 amino acids long. Germline V gene sequence: CDR1 SGHTA, CDR2 FQGNSA. Trimming left V 3 bases short and J 4 bases short, with 6 bases between. Written as DNA, the CDR3 is TGTGCCAGCAGCTTGGGGGGCTATGGCTACACCTTC. Amino acid sequence: CASSLGGYGYTF.

In the case of this clonotype: One junction end disagrees with the germline gene, perhaps due to a read error. The chain uses TRBV24-1 and TRBJ2-5, with D maybe TRBD2 (6 bases). The CDR3 has 18 residues. Looked up from germline, CDR1 is KGHDR and CDR2 is SFDVKD. CDR3 amino acids: CATAPTPGVQNTQETPYF. The CDR3 DNA sequence: TGTGCCACCGCACCGACCCCGGGGGTCCAAAACACACAAGAGACCCCGTACTTC.

This chain's CDR3 is CASSSLDEQFYEQYF. CDR3 bases: TGTGCCAGCAGTTCTTTAGACGAACAGTTCTACGAGCAGTACTTC. The gene calls are TRBV12-3 or TRBV12-4 and TRBJ2-7; D is ambiguous. The CDR3 spans 15 residues. V lost 4 bases and J lost 3, with 16 bases in between.

The genes are TRBV2 and TRBJ2-2; no reliable D call. The V gene lost 8 bases and the J gene lost 7 bases, with 11 bases spanning the gap. Germline CDR1 reads SNHLY; CDR2 reads FYNNEI. This CDR3 region has 12 residues. CDR3 sequence (DNA): TGTGCCAGCCTAACAGCTGGCGGGGAGCTGTTTTTT. This encodes CASLTAGGELFF.

J is TRBJ1-2 and V is TRBV20-1; no firm D call. V lost 8 bases and J lost 7, with 8 bases in between. CDR1 and CDR2 from the germline V gene are DFQATT and SNEGSKA (reference sequence). The CDR3 has 9 residues. CDR3 protein: CSWGGGYTF. In DNA form, the CDR3 reads TGCAGTTGGGGTGGTGGCTACACCTTC.

This clonotype was counted between two and nine times. This chain connects TRBV7-2 to TRBJ1-6; D may be TRBD1 (6 bases). The CDR3 is made up of 15 amino acids. Trimming took off 5 bases at V and 6 bases at J, with 14 bases between the two ends. Per the germline V gene, CDR1 is SGHTA and CDR2 is FQGNSA. CDR3 sequence: CASSPPDRPNSPLHF. CDR3 DNA: TGTGCCAGCAGCCCACCTGACAGGCCTAATTCACCCCTCCACTTT.

Concerning this clonotype itself: The conserved closing phenylalanine or tryptophan is absent in this CDR3, likely reflecting a read error. The rearrangement uses TRBV12-3 or TRBV12-4 and TRBJ2-7; 8 positions agree with TRBD1. The CDR3 contains 15 residues. The V segment lost 3 bases and the J segment 7 bases; nucleotides outside the gene matches: 11. The CDR3 loop is CASSLRTGLGYEQYL. The DNA for the CDR3 is TGTGCCAGCAGTTTGCGGACAGGGCTCGGCTATGAGCAGTACCTC.

In this sample, this clonotype turned up once. The chain uses TRBV2 and TRBJ2-7; D is possibly TRBD1 or TRBD2 (5 bases each). Germline V gene data show CDR1 as SNHLY and CDR2 as FYNNEI. The CDR3 loop spans 13 amino acids. V gave up 5 bases and J gave up 2 bases, with 10 bases separating them. The CDR3 loop reads CASSHRDPYEQYV. In DNA form, the CDR3 reads TGTGCCAGCAGTCACCGGGACCCCTACGAGCAGTACGTC.

V gene TRBV29-1 combines with J gene TRBJ2-5, with 9 bases matching TRBD2. Unmatched junction bases numbered 12, after V lost 6 bases and J lost 4 bases. The CDR3 length is 15 residues. CDR1 SQVTM and CDR2 ANQGSEA come from the germline V gene. DNA of the CDR3: TGCAGCGTCCTTAGCGGGAGTAGCCCCCGAGAGACCCAGTACTTC. This codes for CSVLSGSSPRETQYF.

The J gene is TRBJ1-2, the V gene TRBV5-4, with D perhaps matching TRBD1 (5 bases). The CDR3 runs to 13 residues. V shed 3 bases and J shed 8 bases, with 14 bases lying between them. Germline assignment: CDR1 SGHNT and CDR2 YYREEE (reference sequence). The CDR3 loop reads CASSSRDRSGYTF. The CDR3 nucleotides are TGTGCCAGCAGCTCCAGGGATAGGAGCGGCTACACCTTC.

The genes are TRBV10-3 and TRBJ2-7; maybe TRBD2 (5 bases). The germline CDR1 and CDR2 sequences are ENHRY and SYGVKD. V was shortened by 10 bases and J by 4 bases, with 14 bases between the two germline ends. This CDR3 contains 12 residues. DNA for the CDR3: TGTGCCACAGCTAGCCGGGATTACGAGCAGTACTTC. Translating gives CATASRDYEQYF.

As concerns this clonotype: An end of the junction differs from the germline gene, which may be a read error. The V and J genes are TRBV15 and TRBJ1-2; D uncertain. CDR1 and CDR2 from the germline V gene are LNHNV and YYDKDF (reference sequence). The CDR3 is made up of 13 amino acids. The CDR3 DNA sequence: TGTGCCAGCAGCTCAGGACTCAGCTATGGCTACACCTTC. The encoded protein is CASSSGLSYGYTF.

The V gene is TRBV20-1, the J gene TRBJ2-7; the D is unclear. This CDR3 region has 10 residues. The germline gives CDR1 DFQATT, CDR2 SNEGSKA (reference sequence). V was cut by 5 bases and J by 5 bases, with 7 bases left in between. The CDR3 region has the DNA TGCAGTGCTCAAAGAGACGAGCAGTACTTC. Protein sequence: CSAQRDEQYF.

Only a few counts were recorded for this clonotype. The V and J genes are TRBV7-2 and TRBJ1-2; D unclear. The CDR3 has 13 residues. The germline V and J ends were trimmed by 6 bases and 5 bases, with 13 bases remaining between them. Per the germline V gene, CDR1 is SGHTA and CDR2 is FQGNSA. CDR3 DNA: TGTGCCAGCAGGACGGCCTCGAGGTATGGCTACACCTTC. This encodes CASRTASRYGYTF.

This chain joins TRBV29-1 and TRBJ1-1; 9 nucleotides match TRBD1. The ends lost 7 bases at V and 10 bases at J; junction bases unmatched: 13. Germline CDR1 and CDR2: SQVTM and ANQGSEA. The CDR3 sequence is 13 residues long. The CDR3 DNA is TGCAGCGGCTCGGGACAGGGAGGCAATAGAGCTTTCTTT. It encodes CSGSGQGGNRAFF. The whole variable domain, filled in from reference TRBV29-1 and TRBJ1-1, reads SAVISQKPSRDICQRGTSLTIQCQVDSQVTMMFWYRQQPGQSLTLIATANQGSEATYESGFVIDKFPISRPNLTFSTLTVSNMSPEDSSIYLCSGSGQGGNRAFFGQGTRLTVV.

This clonotype has only a few counts. This chain uses TRBV2 with TRBJ1-5; TRBD1 matches 7 bases. The CDR3 is 15 residues long. Germline lookup yields CDR1 SNHLY and CDR2 FYNNEI. Trimming cost V 6 bases and J 5 bases; bases outside gene matches: 10. The DNA for the CDR3 is TGTGCCAGCAGGGGGGGGGACAGCAAAGATCAGCCCCAGCATTTT. This encodes CASRGGDSKDQPQHF.

This chain joins TRBV9 and TRBJ2-3; 10 positions match TRBD2. CDR3 length: 14 residues. With 3 bases clipped from V and 11 bases from J, the junction kept 9 bases outside the gene matches. In germline, CDR1 is SGDLS, CDR2 YYNGEE. For the CDR3, the DNA is TGTGCCAGCAGCGCCACTAGCGGGGCCGCTGAGCAGTATTTT. Translated, it gives CASSATSGAAEQYF.

J is TRBJ2-5 and V is TRBV9; D not resolved. Looked up from germline, CDR1 is SGDLS and CDR2 is YYNGEE. The length of the CDR3 is 14 residues. V was trimmed by 0 bases and J by 1 base, leaving 7 bases between them. The chain's CDR3 is CASSVDGVQETQYF. The CDR3 bases are TGTGCCAGCAGCGTAGATGGCGTCCAAGAGACCCAGTACTTC.

This clonotype has a single count. The rearrangement joins TRBV19 to TRBJ1-2; D is perhaps TRBD1 (5 bases). The germline V gene encodes CDR1 LNHDA and CDR2 SQIVND (reference sequence). This CDR3 is 13 amino acids long. The V end lost 5 bases, the J end lost 0 bases, and 7 bases lay between the germline ends. CDR3 nucleotide sequence: TGTGCCAGTAGTGAGGGGACTAACTATGGCTACACCTTC. It encodes CASSEGTNYGYTF.

V gene TRBV29-1 combines with J gene TRBJ2-5; D may be TRBD1 or TRBD2 (6 bases each). Trimming stripped 6 bases from V and 2 bases from J, with 16 bases between. The CDR3 is made up of 14 amino acids. Germline assignment: CDR1 SQVTM and CDR2 ANQGSEA. The CDR3 DNA is TGCAGCGTCGCGAGGGGGGCGGGACAAGAGACCCAGTACTTC. Protein sequence: CSVARGAGQETQYF.

This clonotype showed up many times. V is TRBV4-1 and J is TRBJ2-5; possible D gene TRBD2, 5 bases. This CDR3 has 13 amino acids. Germline V gene data show CDR1 as MGHRA and CDR2 as YSYEKL. The ends were cut back, 3 bases at V and 5 bases at J, with 10 bases in the middle. CDR3 in DNA: TGCGCCAGCAGCCATGAAGGCGGGGAGACCCAGTACTTC. Its protein is CASSHEGGETQYF.

As for this clonotype: Its ends do not fully match the called genes, so a read error is possible. The chain has TRBV15 and TRBJ1-2; weak D call: TRBD1 (6 bases). CDR3 length: 15 residues. Germline assignment: CDR1 LNHNV and CDR2 YYDKDF (reference sequence). The CDR3 is CATSRKSWTDMVLLF. The CDR3 coding sequence is TGTGCCACCAGCAGAAAAAGTTGGACAGACATGGTATTACTGTTC.

This sequence joins TRBV7-8 and TRBJ2-5; D call uncertain. CDR1 SGHVS and CDR2 FQNEAQ come from the germline V gene. This CDR3 has 18 residues. V was cut by 1 base and J by 4 bases, with 22 bases left in between. CDR3 nucleotides: TGTGCCAGCAGCTTAGGATCCGTAAATAGGGTATCGATAGAGACCCAGTACTTC. Translation gives CASSLGSVNRVSIETQYF.

This clonotype was found a few times. This chain connects TRBV15 to TRBJ2-1; tentative D call: TRBD2 (5 bases). This CDR3 is 15 amino acids long. Per germline, CDR1 LNHNV and CDR2 YYDKDF (reference sequence). The ends were cut back, 3 bases at V and 5 bases at J, with 14 bases in the middle. DNA for the CDR3: TGTGCCACCAGCAGCTTATTTTCGGGGAACAATGAGCAGTTCTTC. Residues: CATSSLFSGNNEQFF.

The chain couples TRBV7-2 to TRBJ1-1; the D gene is possibly TRBD1 (6 bases). Trimming cost V 5 bases and J 9 bases, with 13 bases left between them. Germline CDR1 is SGHTA and CDR2 is FQGNSA. CDR3 length: 12 amino acids. Here the CDR3 reads CASSLQQGQAFF. The CDR3 nucleotides are TGTGCCAGCAGCCTGCAACAGGGACAAGCTTTCTTT.

This clonotype turned up a few times. CDR3: CASSHPPGLAGGSDTQYF. CDR3 in DNA: TGCGCCAGCAGCCACCCCCCGGGACTAGCGGGGGGATCAGATACGCAGTATTTT. The V gene is TRBV4-1, the J gene TRBJ2-3; TRBD2 matches at 15 bases. This CDR3 comprises 18 residues. J gave up 4 bases and V 3 bases, and 8 bases lay outside the gene matches. Germline CDR1 MGHRA, CDR2 YSYEKL.